The sequence of this T cell receptor (beta chain) was determined in a study of tumor-infiltrating T cells and Merkel cell polyomavirus. Study information: The T cells studied were CD8+ and recognized the Merkel cell polyomavirus KLL epitope. Chemotherapy, radiation and immunotherapies were given, not standardized across patients. The study's findings and limits: The study covered a single Merkel cell polyomavirus epitope only. A roughly 1.7-18% tumor fraction of KLL-specific T cells predicted better MCC-specific survival than 0-0.14%.

This CDR3 has 14 residues. Trimming shortened V by 4 bases and J by 4 bases, and 13 bases separated the two germline ends. CDR1 is MNHEY, CDR2 SVGAGI, per germline. As regards this clone: Antigen specificity is unknown.

All patients' tumors stained robustly positive for Merkel cell polyomavirus Large T antigen by immunohistochemistry. Lymph node tumors were analyzed for patients with unknown primaries presenting with nodal disease or insufficient primary tissue. The assay was immunoSEQ multiplex PCR, and TCRdb's table has in-frame clones only and misses some. The sample lists 20,000 to 30,000 clones; roughly 87% were seen once. Sequencing input: lymph node tissue. This receptor was taken from a man aged 50 to 59 with Merkel cell carcinoma. This chain joins TRBV6-5 and TRBJ1-2; no clear D. CDR3 residues: CASSLGATGYGYTF. In DNA form, the CDR3 reads TGTGCCAGCAGTTTGGGAGCTACTGGCTATGGCTACACCTTC.